A single sample is the source of the 26 T cell receptor beta chains below, sequenced in a study of shared clonotypes between healthy human individuals. Here immunoSEQ multiplex PCR was the method, and the copy in TCRdb shows in-frame clones only, minus some. The sample lists about 2.1 million clones; 80% to 95% were seen once. Naive CD8 cells were CD45RO-negative, positively selected for CCR7, excluding terminally differentiated effector memory CD45RA+ cells. The specimen was naive CD8+ T cells from PBMCs. All receptors come from a man aged 18-30 years in good health. Some clones in this sample may be carry-over from other donors' samples.

Notes on this clone: Other DNA sequences within the sample encode an identical CDR3. The chain couples TRBV6-1 to TRBJ1-2, with TRBD1 matching 9 bases. V lost 6 bases to trimming and J lost 2 bases; unmatched junction nucleotides: 1. Germline loops: CDR1 MNHNS, CDR2 SASEGT. This CDR3 is built from 13 residues. CDR3 nucleotide sequence: TGTGCCAGCAGCGACAGGGGGAACTATGGCTACACCTTC. Its translation is CASSDRGNYGYTF.

The gene calls are TRBV5-6 and TRBJ2-4; D possibly corresponds to TRBD2 (6 bases). There are 15 residues in the CDR3. The V gene lost 4 bases and the J gene lost 3 bases, with 14 bases spanning the gap. Germline CDR1 is SGHDT and CDR2 is YYEEEE. Here the CDR3 DNA reads TGTGCCAGCAGCATGGCGGGGAAGGGCAAAAACATTCAGTACTTC. Its protein is CASSMAGKGKNIQYF.

The rearrangement uses TRBV4-3 and TRBJ2-7, with 9 bases aligning to TRBD2. This CDR3 region has 17 residues. Trimming took 1 base from V and 3 from J; bases not matched to a gene: 10. CDR1 and CDR2 from the germline V gene are LGHNA and YSLEER. Here the CDR3 reads CASSQALIAGVGYEQYF. CDR3 DNA: TGCGCCAGCAGCCAAGCCCTAATAGCGGGAGTGGGCTACGAGCAGTACTTC.

The chain recombines TRBV15 with TRBJ1-1; no reliable D call. Germline values: CDR1 LNHNV, CDR2 YYDKDF (reference sequence). The CDR3 extends over 14 amino acids. V lost 3 bases, J lost 13 bases, and 21 bases lay in between. The CDR3 DNA reads as TGTGCCACCAGCAGGGGTGTTTTGGACGAGGTCCTTTTCTTT. Encoded protein: CATSRGVLDEVLFF.

The chain couples TRBV15 to TRBJ2-7, with D perhaps given as TRBD1 or TRBD2 (5 bases each). Trimming shortened V by 3 bases and J by 6 bases, and 24 bases separated the two germline ends. CDR1 is LNHNV and CDR2 is YYDKDF in the germline V gene (reference sequence). The CDR3 consists of 17 residues. Here the CDR3 DNA reads TGTGCCACCAGCAGTGCCGACACCGGGACCCTCCGGCTCGAGCAGTACTTC. Translation: CATSSADTGTLRLEQYF.

The rearrangement links TRBV28 to TRBJ2-1; D is possibly TRBD2 (5 bases). Deletions cut 6 bases from V and 0 bases from J, with 12 bases between. The CDR3 has 15 residues. Germline V CDR1 and CDR2: MDHEN, SYDVKM. The CDR3 region has the DNA TGTGCCAGCAGCTTCCGGGATTTCTCCTACAATGAGCAGTTCTTC. As protein: CASSFRDFSYNEQFF.

This chain joins TRBV2 and TRBJ2-2; D remains ambiguous. Germline-derived CDR1 and CDR2 are SNHLY and FYNNEI. The CDR3 sequence is 18 residues long. V was shortened by 2 bases and J by 0 bases, with 16 bases between the two germline ends. CDR3 sequence (DNA): TGTGCCAGCAGTGAATATGTACGGCTGTACGCGAACACCGGGGAGCTGTTTTTT. Translation gives CASSEYVRLYANTGELFF.

The rearrangement links TRBV7-9 to TRBJ2-1, with TRBD2 identical over 7 bases. The J segment lost 9 bases and the V segment lost 5 bases, leaving 7 bases of the junction unmatched. This CDR3 has 13 amino acids. Germline assignment: CDR1 SEHNR and CDR2 FQNEAQ (reference sequence). The CDR3 DNA is TGTGCCAGCAGCGTTGTGACTAGCAGTGAGCAGTTCTTC. Translating it yields CASSVVTSSEQFF.

The chain links TRBV5-1 to TRBJ2-3, with 10 bases lining up with TRBD1. The CDR3 runs 18 residues. V gave up 0 bases and J gave up 4 bases; unmatched junction bases: 11. Germline loops: CDR1 SGHRS, CDR2 YFSETQ. The CDR3 region has the DNA TGCGCCAGCAGCTTGGCTAATCTGCGACAGGGGGCTTCAGATACGCAGTATTTT. Protein: CASSLANLRQGASDTQYF.

The chain employs TRBV6-1 and TRBJ2-7; 7 positions agree with TRBD2. Trimming at V came to 6 bases and at J to 4 bases, leaving 9 bases not matched to a gene. The CDR3 covers 14 residues. CDR1 and CDR2 from the germline V gene are MNHNS and SASEGT. The CDR3 loop is CASRWAGDLYEQYF. CDR3 nucleotides: TGTGCCAGCAGGTGGGCGGGAGACTTGTACGAGCAGTACTTC.

This sequence joins TRBV14 and TRBJ1-1; TRBD1 matches at 8 bases. Trimming removed 4 bases from V and 0 bases from J; junction bases left unmatched: 10. The CDR3 has 17 amino acids. Germline CDR1 reads SGHDN; CDR2 reads FVKESK. The CDR3 nucleotides are TGTGCCAGCAGCCCCAGGACAGGGCCCCTCTTGAACACTGAAGCTTTCTTT. It translates to CASSPRTGPLLNTEAFF.

The chain's CDR3 is CASSLPIGGTDTQYF. CDR3 bases: TGTGCCAGCAGCCTACCAATAGGTGGGACAGATACGCAGTATTTT. The rearrangement links TRBV6-1 to TRBJ2-3; D gene ambiguous. V was cut by 6 bases and J by 3 bases, with 16 bases left in between. This CDR3 has 15 residues. Germline CDR1 reads MNHNS; CDR2 reads SASEGT.

Only one count was recorded for this clone. The rearrangement uses TRBV2 and TRBJ2-5, with TRBD1 matching 11 bases. The ends lost 9 bases at V and 4 bases at J; junction bases unmatched: 4. CDR1 is SNHLY and CDR2 is FYNNEI in the germline V gene. The CDR3 is 13 residues long. The DNA for the CDR3 is TGTGCCAGTTGGGACAGGGGGGCAGAGACCCAGTACTTC. The encoded protein is CASWDRGAETQYF.

V and J are TRBV2 and TRBJ2-3; the D gene is possibly TRBD1 (7 bases). The germline V gene encodes CDR1 SNHLY and CDR2 FYNNEI. This CDR3 has 17 amino acids. V gave up 4 bases and J gave up 6 bases, with 23 bases separating them. CDR3 nucleotide sequence: TGTGCCAGCAGTGGATTTGGAGGGGGCCCTGGGGCTGATACGCAGTATTTT. It specifies CASSGFGGGPGADTQYF.

As to this clone: The same CDR3 is also encoded by other DNA sequences in this sample. The rearrangement links TRBV9 to TRBJ2-6; no clear D. The length of the CDR3 is 12 residues. CDR1 is SGDLS and CDR2 is YYNGEE in the germline V gene. V gave up 3 bases and J gave up 4 bases, with 2 bases separating them. CDR3 sequence: CASSAGANVLTF. The CDR3 bases are TGTGCCAGCAGCGCGGGGGCCAACGTCCTGACTTTC.

The chain is built from TRBV28 and TRBJ2-5; 10 bases are shared with TRBD2. The trim removed 3 bases at V and 3 bases at J, leaving 4 bases unmatched. The CDR3 is 15 residues long. Looked up from germline, CDR1 is MDHEN and CDR2 is SYDVKM. The CDR3: CASSFIAGGEETQYF. CDR3 DNA sequence: TGTGCCAGCAGTTTCATAGCGGGAGGTGAAGAGACCCAGTACTTC.

This chain connects TRBV7-3 to TRBJ2-1, with 9 positions matching TRBD2. The germline CDR1 and CDR2 sequences are SGHTA and FQGTGA. This CDR3 region has 15 residues. V shed 4 bases, J shed 5 bases, and the junction held 6 bases outside the gene matches. Written as DNA, the CDR3 is TGTGCCAGCAGCTGGGCGGGAGGGCCGAACAATGAGCAGTTCTTC. Protein sequence: CASSWAGGPNNEQFF.

This chain connects TRBV25-1 to TRBJ2-7; 7 bases are shared with TRBD1. The ends lost 6 bases at V and 6 bases at J; junction bases unmatched: 11. CDR1 and CDR2 from the germline V gene are MGHDK and SYGVNS. The CDR3 loop spans 14 amino acids. CDR3 nucleotides: TGTGCCAGCAGCGTAGGGGGCAGGGGACGCGAGCAGTACTTC. As protein: CASSVGGRGREQYF.

The chain is built from TRBV4-2 and TRBJ1-2; 7 bases align to TRBD1. Germline V gives CDR1 LGHNA, CDR2 YNFKEQ. The CDR3 totals 13 residues. Germline trimming cut 2 bases from V and 8 bases from J; bases unmatched to any gene: 5. This chain's CDR3 is CASSQTGVGGYTF. In DNA form, the CDR3 reads TGTGCCAGCAGCCAAACAGGGGTAGGCGGCTACACCTTC.

This rearrangement joins TRBV4-1 to TRBJ1-1; no firm D call. Per germline, CDR1 MGHRA and CDR2 YSYEKL. The CDR3 covers 17 residues. V was clipped by 1 base and J by 5 bases, with 20 bases between them. The CDR3 loop is CASSQVAARARKTEAFF. The CDR3 nucleotides read TGCGCCAGCAGCCAAGTCGCCGCCCGTGCTCGAAAAACTGAAGCTTTCTTT.

V and J are TRBV11-2 and TRBJ2-4, with TRBD2 as a possible D gene (7 bases). The V end was cut by 6 bases, the J end by 9 bases, with 24 bases between. Germline lookup yields CDR1 SGHAT and CDR2 FQNNGV. The CDR3 runs to 16 residues. CDR3 region: CASRHRGGQDRSIQYF. As DNA, the CDR3 is TGTGCCAGCAGACATAGGGGGGGGCAGGATCGCAGCATTCAGTACTTC.

The V gene is TRBV5-4, the J gene TRBJ2-7, with 10 bases matching TRBD2. The CDR3 runs 15 residues. After removal of 4 bases from V and 0 bases from J, the junction contained 4 bases not matched to a gene. Germline-derived CDR1 and CDR2 are SGHNT and YYREEE (reference sequence). The chain's CDR3 is CASSRRLAGSYEQYF. DNA of the CDR3: TGTGCCAGCAGCCGTCGACTAGCGGGCTCCTACGAGCAGTACTTC. The whole variable domain, filled in from reference TRBV5-4 and TRBJ2-7, reads ETGVTQSPTHLIKTRGQQVTLRCSSQSGHNTVSWYQQALGQGPQFIFQYYREEENGRGNFPPRFSGLQFPNYSSELNVNALELDDSALYLCASSRRLAGSYEQYFGPGTRLTVT.

The V and J genes are TRBV27 and TRBJ2-7; tentatively, D is TRBD1 (6 bases). This CDR3 region has 14 residues. V was clipped by 5 bases and J by 7 bases, with 18 bases between them. Germline lookup yields CDR1 MNHEY and CDR2 SMNVEV (reference sequence). The CDR3: CASSPGVASREQYF. The CDR3 DNA reads as TGTGCCAGCAGTCCAGGGGTGGCGTCCCGGGAGCAGTACTTC.

This rearrangement joins TRBV12-5 to TRBJ2-3; no reliable D call. Trimming stripped 1 base from V and 1 base from J, with 3 bases between. CDR1 and CDR2 (germline): LGHNT, FRNRAP. The CDR3 is 13 amino acids. The CDR3 DNA reads TGTGCTAGTGGTTTGGAAGGCACAGATACGCAGTATTTT. Amino acids: CASGLEGTDTQYF.

The CDR3 sequence is CASSSSDIFTDTQYF. The DNA for the CDR3 is TGTGCCAGCAGCAGTAGCGATATCTTCACAGATACGCAGTATTTT. The chain recombines TRBV7-8 with TRBJ2-3; D is perhaps TRBD2 (5 bases). Trimming shortened V by 5 bases and J by 2 bases, and 14 bases separated the two germline ends. The CDR3 is made up of 15 amino acids. CDR1 is SGHVS, CDR2 FQNEAQ, per germline.

A remark on this clone: Additional DNA sequences in this sample encode the identical CDR3. The chain joins TRBV27 to TRBJ2-3; TRBD2 is a possible D gene (6 bases). This CDR3 is built from 15 residues. V was pared by 0 bases and J by 2 bases, with 9 bases between. Germline V lookup: CDR1 MNHEY, CDR2 SMNVEV (reference sequence). CDR3 protein: CASSLSAGSTDTQYF. For the CDR3, the DNA is TGTGCCAGCAGTTTATCGGCGGGATCCACAGATACGCAGTATTTT.